The 9 T cell receptor beta chains reported below all come from one sample, sequenced in a study of blood T cell repertoires in COVID-19. The table came from immunoSEQ multiplex PCR; TCRdb's copy has only in-frame clones and leaves some out. The repertoire includes approximately 130,000 clones, 70% to 90% of them detected once, and 6% to 8.5% sits in the top ten. The specimen sequenced was peripheral blood. These receptors were taken from a man aged 45-60 years with acute or convalescent COVID-19.

The genes are TRBV28 and TRBJ1-2; weak D call: TRBD1 (5 bases). The CDR3 is made up of 17 amino acids. Germline V gene lookup returns CDR1 MDHEN and CDR2 SYDVKM. V gave up 2 bases and J gave up 0 bases, with 16 bases separating them. The CDR3 loop reads CASSLGAVLFSNYGYTF. The CDR3 DNA is TGTGCCAGCAGTTTAGGGGCAGTTCTTTTTTCTAACTATGGCTACACCTTC.

V gene TRBV5-5 combines with J gene TRBJ2-1; 10 bases fit TRBD2. The CDR3 is 17 residues long. Germline CDR1 and CDR2: SGHKS and YYEKEE (reference sequence). The V gene end was trimmed by 2 bases and the J gene end by 0 bases; junction bases not matched to a gene: 5. This CDR3 reads CASSLYLAGASYNEQFF. CDR3 bases: TGTGCCAGCAGCTTATACCTAGCGGGAGCCTCCTACAATGAGCAGTTCTTC.

CDR3: CASSIISPGPRGTDTQYF. The CDR3 nucleotides are TGTGCCAGTAGTATAATTAGTCCCGGTCCCAGGGGCACAGATACGCAGTATTTT. The V and J genes are TRBV19 and TRBJ2-3; the D gene is possibly TRBD1 (5 bases). V was pared by 2 bases and J by 1 base, with 19 bases between. This CDR3 has 18 residues. CDR1 and CDR2 from the germline V gene are LNHDA and SQIVND (reference sequence).

This CDR3 is CASSVEAGSRTDTQYF. The CDR3 coding sequence is TGTGCCAGCAGTGTAGAGGCGGGATCCCGCACAGATACGCAGTATTTT. The V call is TRBV2, the J call TRBJ2-3, with TRBD2 as a possible D gene (6 bases). The CDR3 is 16 residues long. Trimming left V 4 bases short and J 1 base short, with 15 bases between. The germline CDR1 and CDR2 sequences are SNHLY and FYNNEI.

This clone was observed a few times. The chain couples TRBV4-3 to TRBJ2-1; tentatively, D is TRBD2 (5 bases). Trimming left V 0 bases short and J 14 bases short, with 11 bases between. The CDR3 consists of 12 residues. Germline CDR1 reads LGHNA; CDR2 reads YSLEER. This chain's CDR3 is CASSQDGLFKFF. DNA for the CDR3: TGCGCCAGCAGCCAAGATGGACTCTTTAAGTTCTTC.

The CDR3 DNA follows: TGCGCCAGCAGCTTAGGTACCCCGGGGGAGCAGTACTTC. Its protein product is CASSLGTPGEQYF. This sequence joins TRBV5-1 and TRBJ2-7; D is perhaps TRBD2 (5 bases). V gave up 2 bases and J gave up 7 bases, with 13 bases separating them. The CDR3 extends over 13 amino acids. Germline-derived CDR1 and CDR2 are SGHRS and YFSETQ.

The CDR3 bases are TGTGCCAGCAGCTTGCCTAGCGGGACCTACGAGCAGTACTTC. Translation: CASSLPSGTYEQYF. V usage is TRBV5-6 and J usage is TRBJ2-7; TRBD2 matches 9 bases. The V segment lost 1 base and the J segment 2 bases; nucleotides outside the gene matches: 1. CDR1 and CDR2 from the germline V gene are SGHDT and YYEEEE. The CDR3 spans 14 residues.

V and J are TRBV6-5 and TRBJ1-5, with 9 bases that match TRBD1. There are 14 residues in the CDR3. Trimming cost V 7 bases and J 6 bases; bases outside gene matches: 7. CDR1 and CDR2 from the germline V gene are MNHEY and SVGAGI. The CDR3 is CASTEQGAGQPQHF. CDR3 nucleotide sequence: TGTGCCAGCACGGAACAGGGGGCCGGTCAGCCCCAGCATTTT.

This clone was detected only a few times. The chain recombines TRBV7-9 with TRBJ1-4; the D is unclear. The CDR3 extends over 14 amino acids. With 5 bases removed from V and 6 bases from J, the gap between germline ends came to 13 bases. The germline gives CDR1 SEHNR, CDR2 FQNEAQ (reference sequence). The CDR3 reads CASSPLGGHEKLFF. CDR3 DNA: TGTGCCAGCAGCCCCCTGGGTGGGCATGAAAAACTGTTTTTT.